This TCR beta chain was documented in a study of blood T cell repertoires in COVID-19. In the study overall: The samples span acute and convalescent COVID-19 from the United States, Italy and Spain. The analysed material was cDNA or gDNA that came from T cells, B-cell-depleted T cells, or PBMCs.

V was trimmed by 1 base and J by 2 bases, leaving 4 bases between them. This CDR3 region has 13 residues. Per the germline V gene, CDR1 is SGDLS and CDR2 is YYNGEE. Methods used by the authors: Reference gene primer amplification gave nucleated cell count estimates. Sequencing was performed with immunoSEQ multiplex PCR; in TCRdb, only in-frame clones are kept and a portion is missing. D and trimming come from the DNA, and the V and J calls and clone size come from that table. This sample has 43,000 or so clones; 85% to 95% occur once, and the top ten carry 4.5% to 6.5%. The sample taken for sequencing was peripheral blood. This chain uses TRBV9 with TRBJ1-3; D not certain. The TCR sequence derives from a human donor in a cohort sampled during active COVID-19. This CDR3 is CASSVYAGNTIYF. The CDR3 nucleotides are TGTGCCAGCAGCGTATATGCTGGAAACACCATATATTTT.